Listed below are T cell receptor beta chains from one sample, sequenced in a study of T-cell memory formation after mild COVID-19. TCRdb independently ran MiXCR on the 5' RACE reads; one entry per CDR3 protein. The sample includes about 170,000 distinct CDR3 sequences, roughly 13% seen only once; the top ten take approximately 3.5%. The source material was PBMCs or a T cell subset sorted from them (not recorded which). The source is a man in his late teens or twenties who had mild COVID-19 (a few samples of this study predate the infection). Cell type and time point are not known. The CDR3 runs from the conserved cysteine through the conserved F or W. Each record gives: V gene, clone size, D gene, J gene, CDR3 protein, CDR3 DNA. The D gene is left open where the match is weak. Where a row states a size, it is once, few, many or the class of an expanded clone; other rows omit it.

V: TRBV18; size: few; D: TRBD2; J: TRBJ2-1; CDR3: CASSPRTGLAGESSYNEQFF; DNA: TGTGCCAGCTCACCACGTACGGGACTAGCGGGGGAGAGCTCCTACAATGAGCAGTTCTTC
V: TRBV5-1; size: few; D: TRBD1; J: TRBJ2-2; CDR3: CASGHRDRGGTGELFF; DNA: TGCGCCAGCGGACACCGGGACAGGGGTGGCACCGGGGAGCTGTTTTTT
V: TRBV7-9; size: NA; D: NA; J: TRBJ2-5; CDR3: CASSRSGTGWETQYF; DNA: TGTGCCAGCAGTCGTTCCGGGACCGGGTGGGAGACCCAGTACTTC
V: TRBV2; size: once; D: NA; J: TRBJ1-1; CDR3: CARGTAKNTEAFF; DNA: TGTGCCAGAGGGACGGCCAAGAACACTGAAGCTTTCTTT
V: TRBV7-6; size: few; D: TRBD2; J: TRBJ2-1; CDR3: CASSSRRGEQFF; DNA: TGTGCCAGCAGCTCACGGCGGGGGGAGCAGTTCTTC
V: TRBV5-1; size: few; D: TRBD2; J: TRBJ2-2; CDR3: CASSKRGENTGELFF; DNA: TGCGCCAGCAGCAAGCGGGGGGAGAACACCGGGGAGCTGTTTTTT
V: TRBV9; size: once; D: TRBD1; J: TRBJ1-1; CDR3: CASSARDSEAFF; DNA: TGTGCCAGCAGCGCCCGGGACAGTGAAGCTTTCTTT
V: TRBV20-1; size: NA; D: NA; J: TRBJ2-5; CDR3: CSALKGETQYF; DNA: TGCAGTGCTCTAAAGGGGGAGACCCAGTACTTC
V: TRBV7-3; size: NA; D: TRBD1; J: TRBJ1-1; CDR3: CASSETGQAGGTEAFF; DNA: TGTGCCAGCAGCGAAACGGGACAGGCCGGTGGGACTGAAGCTTTCTTT
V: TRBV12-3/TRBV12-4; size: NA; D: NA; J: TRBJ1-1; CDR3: CASSFQGGNTEAFF; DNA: TGTGCCAGCAGTTTCCAAGGAGGGAACACTGAAGCTTTCTTT
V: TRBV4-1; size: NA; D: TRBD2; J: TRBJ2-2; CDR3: CASSQVPSGNTGELFF; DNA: TGCGCCAGCAGCCAAGTGCCTAGCGGGAACACCGGGGAGCTGTTTTTT
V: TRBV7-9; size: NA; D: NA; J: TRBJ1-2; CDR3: CASGRHLNYGYTF; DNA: TGTGCCAGCGGTCGGCATCTAAACTATGGCTACACCTTC
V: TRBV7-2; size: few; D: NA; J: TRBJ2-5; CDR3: CASSTQIGPQGTQYF; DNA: TGTGCCAGCAGCACTCAGATCGGACCTCAGGGGACCCAGTACTTC
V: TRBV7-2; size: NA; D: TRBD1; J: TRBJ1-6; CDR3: CASSPTGARLRSPLHF; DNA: TGTGCCAGCAGCCCTACAGGGGCCAGGCTTCGATCACCCCTCCACTTT
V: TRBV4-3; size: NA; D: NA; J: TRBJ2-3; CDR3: CASSPSMGTDYTDTQYF; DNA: TGCGCCAGCAGCCCTTCAATGGGGACGGACTACACAGATACGCAGTATTTT
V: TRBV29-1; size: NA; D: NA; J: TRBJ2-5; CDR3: CSVAFSGGETQYF; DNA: TGCAGCGTTGCTTTTTCAGGGGGGGAGACCCAGTACTTC
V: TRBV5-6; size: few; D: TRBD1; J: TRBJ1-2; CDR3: CASRHGTGDGYTF; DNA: TGTGCCAGCAGACACGGGACAGGGGATGGCTACACCTTC